Following are 22 T cell receptor beta chains from one sample sequenced in a study of naive and memory T cell subsets (TCRdb year 2017). The paper as a whole reports these results and caveats: A few larger clonotypes were present in naive repertoires, particularly the CD8 repertoires, and these clonotypes were possibly memory cells re-expressing CD45RA.

Library generation was performed with UMI-ligation and nested PCR. Instrument used: Illumina MiSeq. The beta constant-region primer consisted of an equimolar mixture of two oligonucleotides that together covered TRBC1 and TRBC2. Four rounds of PCR, combining the SP2 primer with nested alpha and beta constant-region primers, were used to amplify the ligated cDNA. Starting from the raw public reads, TCRdb applied fastp trimming at Q25, assembled clones with MiXCR and retained in-frame beta chains. Every CDR3 protein is listed once, alongside the most common genes and DNA of its rows. Within this sample are 150,000 or so distinct CDR3 sequences, with roughly 22% of them counted one time only. Jointly, the top ten make up 0.1% to 0.11% of the sample. These TCRs' antigens remain unknown. Material for sequencing was naive CD4+ T cells from blood. Taken with the paper, the label for cell subset or site translates to: naive T cells, CD45RA high CD27+. Every receptor here comes from a human donor in good health.

V is TRBV29-1 and J is TRBJ2-7; perhaps TRBD2 as D (6 bases). Per the germline V gene, CDR1 is SQVTM and CDR2 is ANQGSEA. V lost 6 bases and J 6 bases, leaving 18 bases between the germline ends. This CDR3 is 13 amino acids long. Here the CDR3 reads CSVPGRENSEQYF. The CDR3 coding sequence is TGCAGCGTCCCGGGACGGGAGAATTCCGAGCAGTACTTC.

This sequence joins TRBV20-1 and TRBJ2-6; D remains unclear. This CDR3 spans 14 amino acids. The V end lost 2 bases, the J end lost 2 bases, and 7 bases lay between the germline ends. CDR1 is DFQATT, CDR2 SNEGSKA, per germline (reference sequence). CDR3 DNA sequence: TGCAGTGCTAGAACCCGACCTGGGGCCAACGTCCTGACTTTC. Protein sequence: CSARTRPGANVLTF.

This clonotype was recorded a few times. The chain uses TRBV25-1 and TRBJ2-4; 8 bases map to TRBD2. Trimming removed 7 bases from V and 3 bases from J; junction bases left unmatched: 8. The CDR3 covers 15 residues. Germline V gene lookup returns CDR1 MGHDK and CDR2 SYGVNS. The CDR3 nucleotides read TGTGCCAGCATACCCGCGGGGGGCGGCAAAAACATTCAGTACTTC. Amino acids: CASIPAGGGKNIQYF.

This clonotype was seen at least ten times. CDR3 DNA: TGTGCCAGCCGACTAGCGGGAGGGCCGAACGGGGAGCTGTTTTTT. It encodes CASRLAGGPNGELFF. This chain joins TRBV14 and TRBJ2-2; 14 nucleotides line up with TRBD2. The V gene's germline CDR1 is SGHDN and CDR2 FVKESK. V dropped 8 bases and J dropped 7; count of bases not matched to a gene: 6. The CDR3 has 15 residues.

This clonotype was seen many times. The chain has TRBV20-1 and TRBJ2-1; D might be TRBD2 (5 bases). Germline lookup yields CDR1 DFQATT and CDR2 SNEGSKA (reference sequence). V lost 0 bases to trimming and J lost 7 bases, with 13 bases between them. The CDR3 is 14 amino acids. CDR3 loop: CSARDLDLWNEQFF. The CDR3 nucleotides read TGCAGTGCTAGAGATCTGGACTTGTGGAATGAGCAGTTCTTC.

This clonotype has only a few counts. The V and J genes are TRBV3-1 and TRBJ2-3; D gene uncertain. V shed 1 base and J shed 5 bases, with 7 bases lying between them. Germline CDR1 LGHDT, CDR2 YNNKEL (reference sequence). The CDR3 sequence is 13 residues long. DNA of the CDR3: TGTGCCAGCAGCCAAGGATCACGAGATACGCAGTATTTT. Translation: CASSQGSRDTQYF.

This rearrangement joins TRBV28 to TRBJ2-7, with TRBD2 matching 9 bases. The junction had 11 bases not matched to a gene; V was cut back by 6 bases and J by 5 bases. Germline V gene sequence: CDR1 MDHEN, CDR2 SYDVKM. The CDR3 is made up of 15 amino acids. CDR3 DNA: TGTGCCAGCAGCCTATTTAGCGGGAGTATCGACGAGCAGTACTTC. It codes for CASSLFSGSIDEQYF.

This clonotype was counted between two and nine times. The rearrangement joins TRBV29-1 to TRBJ2-2; no firm D call. V lost 5 bases, J lost 4 bases, and 11 bases lay in between. The CDR3 totals 13 residues. Germline V gene sequence: CDR1 SQVTM, CDR2 ANQGSEA. The CDR3 nucleotides read TGCAGCGTTCCGAGGATAGGCACCGGGGAGCTGTTTTTT. This gives the protein CSVPRIGTGELFF.

This clonotype was counted between two and nine times. The genes are TRBV6-2 or TRBV6-3 and TRBJ2-5; D remains ambiguous. Trimming pared 3 bases from V and 5 bases from J, leaving 10 bases between. CDR1 and CDR2 (germline): MNHEY, SVGEGT. The CDR3 is 13 amino acids. This CDR3 reads CASSYSGFETQYF. Here the CDR3 DNA reads TGTGCCAGCAGTTATTCGGGCTTCGAGACCCAGTACTTC.

V usage is TRBV29-1 and J usage is TRBJ2-1; the match to TRBD2 covers 10 bases. In germline, CDR1 is SQVTM, CDR2 ANQGSEA. Trimming at V came to 3 bases and at J to 7 bases, leaving 3 bases not matched to a gene. The CDR3 is made up of 13 amino acids. The CDR3 coding sequence is TGCAGCGTTGAGCGGACTAGCGGAAATGAGCAGTTCTTC. This codes for CSVERTSGNEQFF.

This chain connects TRBV24-1 to TRBJ2-2; 8 nucleotides align to TRBD2. Trimming took 7 bases from V and 9 from J; bases not matched to a gene: 6. Germline CDR1 is KGHDR and CDR2 is SFDVKD. There are 13 residues in the CDR3. This CDR3 is CATSGGAPRELFF. The DNA of the CDR3 is TGTGCCACCAGCGGGGGGGCCCCAAGGGAGCTGTTTTTT.

The chain is built from TRBV5-1 and TRBJ2-4; a possible D gene is TRBD2 (6 bases). V lost 0 bases and J 0 bases, leaving 22 bases between the germline ends. The CDR3 runs to 20 residues. Germline V lookup: CDR1 SGHRS, CDR2 YFSETQ. The CDR3 nucleotides are TGCGCCAGCAGCTTGGCCGGAGGGTTCGGCATCGTCTTAGCCAAAAACATTCAGTACTTC. This sequence encodes CASSLAGGFGIVLAKNIQYF.

This clonotype was counted at least ten times. The gene calls are TRBV15 and TRBJ2-1; D is uncertain. The germline CDR1 and CDR2 sequences are LNHNV and YYDKDF (reference sequence). The CDR3 sequence is 13 residues long. V dropped 6 bases and J dropped 1 base, with 7 bases sitting between them. The CDR3 loop is CATSRVSYNEQFF. CDR3 coding DNA: TGTGCCACCAGTAGGGTGTCCTACAATGAGCAGTTCTTC.

This chain connects TRBV20-1 to TRBJ2-5; D might be TRBD1 (7 bases). V lost 2 bases and J lost 7, with 20 bases in between. The CDR3 is 15 amino acids. Germline values: CDR1 DFQATT, CDR2 SNEGSKA (reference sequence). Here the CDR3 reads CSARIQGGFLTTQYF. The CDR3 region has the DNA TGCAGTGCTAGAATCCAGGGGGGCTTCTTAACGACCCAGTACTTC.

This rearrangement joins TRBV2 to TRBJ1-4; D unresolved. The CDR3 sequence is 16 residues long. The germline V gene has CDR1 SNHLY and CDR2 FYNNEI. The V gene lost 0 bases and the J gene lost 3 bases, with 11 bases spanning the gap. The chain's CDR3 is CASSEAGRAANEKLFF. The CDR3 bases are TGTGCCAGCAGTGAAGCGGGTAGGGCCGCTAATGAAAAACTGTTTTTT.

This chain connects TRBV6-5 to TRBJ2-3; D remains unclear. Germline lookup yields CDR1 MNHEY and CDR2 SVGAGI. There are 16 residues in the CDR3. The V gene lost 2 bases and the J gene lost 1 base, with 13 bases spanning the gap. DNA of the CDR3: TGTGCCAGCAGTTACCGTCTCTTTGGGGGCACAGATACGCAGTATTTT. Translated: CASSYRLFGGTDTQYF.

This clonotype turned up a few times. The chain employs TRBV6-1 and TRBJ1-1; D unresolved. Germline V gene lookup returns CDR1 MNHNS and CDR2 SASEGT. The CDR3 has 14 amino acids. V lost 1 base to trimming and J lost 2 bases, with 8 bases between them. The CDR3 sequence is CASSEVVINTEAFF. In DNA form, the CDR3 reads TGTGCCAGCAGTGAAGTGGTGATAAACACTGAAGCTTTCTTT.

This clonotype was counted a few times. The chain combines TRBV4-1 with TRBJ2-5; weak D call: TRBD1 (5 bases). Germline CDR1 reads MGHRA; CDR2 reads YSYEKL. The CDR3 is 16 residues long. The germline V and J ends were trimmed by 3 bases and 5 bases, with 19 bases remaining between them. The CDR3 loop reads CASSHATAVGQETQYF. CDR3 nucleotide sequence: TGCGCCAGCAGCCACGCGACGGCGGTGGGGCAGGAGACCCAGTACTTC.

The chain employs TRBV12-3 or TRBV12-4 and TRBJ2-1; 11 positions agree with TRBD2. V was clipped by 4 bases and J by 10 bases; unmatched bases: 3. This CDR3 is 13 amino acids long. CDR3 bases: TGTGCCAGCAGTTCATTAGCGGGAGGGGAGCAGTTCTTC. This gives the protein CASSSLAGGEQFF.

The genes are TRBV3-1 and TRBJ1-3; TRBD1 might be the D (6 bases). Germline CDR1 is LGHDT and CDR2 is YNNKEL (reference sequence). V lost 5 bases, J lost 3 bases, and 8 bases lay in between. This CDR3 has 13 amino acids. CDR3 amino acids: CASSVQGGNTIYF. CDR3 DNA: TGTGCCAGCAGCGTACAGGGTGGAAACACCATATATTTT.

The V call is TRBV7-9, the J call TRBJ2-7; 12 bases map to TRBD2. The CDR3 runs to 16 residues. V lost 5 bases to trimming and J lost 7 bases; unmatched junction nucleotides: 12. Germline CDR1 is SEHNR and CDR2 is FQNEAQ (reference sequence). The CDR3 here is CASSHLIRLAGEEQYF. The CDR3 DNA is TGTGCCAGCAGCCACCTTATTCGACTAGCGGGGGAAGAGCAGTACTTC.

This clonotype was seen ten or more times. The J gene is TRBJ1-1, the V gene TRBV28, with D tentatively TRBD1 (5 bases). V shed 5 bases and J shed 5 bases, with 15 bases lying between them. This CDR3 comprises 14 residues. Germline assignment: CDR1 MDHEN and CDR2 SYDVKM. The CDR3 is CASSLQPGGTEAFF. CDR3 in DNA: TGTGCCAGCAGTCTCCAGCCGGGGGGGACTGAAGCTTTCTTT.